This record looks at one T cell receptor beta chain sequence and its context. This specimen belongs to a study of blood T cell repertoires in COVID-19. In the original workflow: For nucleated cells, counts were estimated from reference gene primer amplification. Sequencing was performed with immunoSEQ multiplex PCR; in TCRdb, only in-frame clones are kept and a portion is missing. V, J and clone size reflect that table, while D and trimming were determined from the DNA. The data show under 85,000 clones, about 70% seen once. Germline V lookup: CDR1 MNHEY, CDR2 SVGAGI. J was trimmed by 4 bases and V by 8 bases; bases with no gene match: 7. The length of the CDR3 is 14 residues.

V usage is TRBV6-5 and J usage is TRBJ2-2; 7 positions agree with TRBD1. The clonotype comes from a woman at least 80 years old with active or convalescent COVID-19. The sequenced material came from peripheral blood. The CDR3 sequence: CASETGLSTGELFF. CDR3 DNA sequence: TGTGCCAGCGAGACAGGGTTGAGCACCGGGGAGCTGTTTTTT.